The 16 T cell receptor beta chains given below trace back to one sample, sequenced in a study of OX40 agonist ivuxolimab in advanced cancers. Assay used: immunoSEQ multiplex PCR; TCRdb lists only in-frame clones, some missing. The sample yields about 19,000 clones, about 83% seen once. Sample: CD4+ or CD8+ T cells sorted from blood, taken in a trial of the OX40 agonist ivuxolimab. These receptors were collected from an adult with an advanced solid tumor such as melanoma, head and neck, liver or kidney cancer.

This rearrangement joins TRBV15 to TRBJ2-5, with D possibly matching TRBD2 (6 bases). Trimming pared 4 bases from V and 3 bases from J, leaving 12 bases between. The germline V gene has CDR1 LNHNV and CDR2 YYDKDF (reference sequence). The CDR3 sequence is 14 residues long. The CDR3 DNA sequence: TGTGCCACCAGCAAGGTGGGGGGTGAAGAGACCCAGTACTTC. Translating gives CATSKVGGEETQYF.

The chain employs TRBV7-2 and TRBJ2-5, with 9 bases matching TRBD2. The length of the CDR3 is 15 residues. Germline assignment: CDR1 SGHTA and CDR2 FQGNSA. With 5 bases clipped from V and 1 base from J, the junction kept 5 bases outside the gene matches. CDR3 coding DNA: TGTGCCAGCAGCCCCTTACTAGCGGGCCAAGAGACCCAGTACTTC. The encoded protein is CASSPLLAGQETQYF.

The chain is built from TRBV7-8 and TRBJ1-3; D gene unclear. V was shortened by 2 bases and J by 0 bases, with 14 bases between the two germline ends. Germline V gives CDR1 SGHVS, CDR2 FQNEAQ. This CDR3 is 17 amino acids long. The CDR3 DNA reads TGTGCCAGCAGCTTAATGGGCCCTACCTTCTCTGGAAACACCATATATTTT. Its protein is CASSLMGPTFSGNTIYF. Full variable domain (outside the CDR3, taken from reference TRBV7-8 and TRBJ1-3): GAGVSQSPRYKVAKRGQDVALRCDPISGHVSLFWYQQALGQGPEFLTYFQNEAQLDKSGLPSDRFFAERPEGSVSTLKIQRTQQEDSAVYLCASSLMGPTFSGNTIYFGEGSWLTVV.

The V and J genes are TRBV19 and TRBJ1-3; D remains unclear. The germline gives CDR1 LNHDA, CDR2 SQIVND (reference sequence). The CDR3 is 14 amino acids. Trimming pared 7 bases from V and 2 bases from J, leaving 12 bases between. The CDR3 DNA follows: TGTGCCAGTACCCAATCCCGGGCTGGAAACACCATATATTTT. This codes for CASTQSRAGNTIYF.

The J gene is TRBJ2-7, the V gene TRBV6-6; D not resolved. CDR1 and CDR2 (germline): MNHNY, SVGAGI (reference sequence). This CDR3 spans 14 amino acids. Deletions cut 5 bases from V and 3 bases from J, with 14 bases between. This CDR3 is CASSTIRQLYEQYF. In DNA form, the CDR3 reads TGTGCCAGCAGTACAATCAGGCAACTCTACGAGCAGTACTTC.

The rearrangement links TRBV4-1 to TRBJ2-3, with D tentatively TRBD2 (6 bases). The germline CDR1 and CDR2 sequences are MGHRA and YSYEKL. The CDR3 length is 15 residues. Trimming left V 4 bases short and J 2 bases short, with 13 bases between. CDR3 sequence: CASSPYSGTTDTQYF. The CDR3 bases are TGCGCCAGCAGCCCTTATAGCGGTACCACAGATACGCAGTATTTT.

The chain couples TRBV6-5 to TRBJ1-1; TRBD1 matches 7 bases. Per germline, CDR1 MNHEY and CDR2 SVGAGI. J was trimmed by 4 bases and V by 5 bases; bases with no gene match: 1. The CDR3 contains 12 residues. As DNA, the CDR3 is TGTGCCAGCAGTGACAGGGTCACTGAAGCTTTCTTT. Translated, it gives CASSDRVTEAFF.

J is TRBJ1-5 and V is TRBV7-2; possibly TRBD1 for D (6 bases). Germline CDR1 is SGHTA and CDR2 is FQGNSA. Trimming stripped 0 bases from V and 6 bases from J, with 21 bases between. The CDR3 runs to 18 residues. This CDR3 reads CASSLASLWTEEGQPQHF. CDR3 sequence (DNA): TGTGCCAGCAGCTTAGCGAGTCTGTGGACAGAGGAAGGTCAGCCCCAGCATTTT.

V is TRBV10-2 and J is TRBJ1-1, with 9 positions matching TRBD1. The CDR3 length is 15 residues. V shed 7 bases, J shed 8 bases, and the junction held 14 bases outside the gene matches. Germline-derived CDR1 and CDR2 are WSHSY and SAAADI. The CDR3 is CASKTTGGRGVEAFF. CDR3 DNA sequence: TGCGCCAGCAAAACGACAGGGGGAAGGGGAGTAGAAGCTTTCTTT.

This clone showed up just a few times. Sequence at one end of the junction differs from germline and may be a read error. CDR3 region: CASSRSTGAKETQYF. The CDR3 DNA is TGTGCTAGCAGCCGGTCGACAGGGGCCAAAGAGACCCAGTACTTC. The rearrangement links TRBV7-7 to TRBJ2-5; 8 nucleotides match TRBD1. The CDR3 loop spans 15 amino acids. The germline V gene has CDR1 SSHAT and CDR2 FNYEAQ (reference sequence).

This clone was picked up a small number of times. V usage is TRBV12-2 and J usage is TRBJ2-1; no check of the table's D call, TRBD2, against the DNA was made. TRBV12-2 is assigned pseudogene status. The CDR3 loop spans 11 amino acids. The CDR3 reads CASRLLNEQFF. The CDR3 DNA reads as TGTGCAAGTCGCTTACTTAATGAGCAGTTCTTC.

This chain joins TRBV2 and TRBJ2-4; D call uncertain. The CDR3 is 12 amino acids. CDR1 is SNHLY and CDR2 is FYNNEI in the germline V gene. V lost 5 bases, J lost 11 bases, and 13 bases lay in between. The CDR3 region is CASSPLDRVQYF. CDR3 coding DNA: TGTGCCAGCAGTCCTCTGGATCGGGTTCAGTACTTC.

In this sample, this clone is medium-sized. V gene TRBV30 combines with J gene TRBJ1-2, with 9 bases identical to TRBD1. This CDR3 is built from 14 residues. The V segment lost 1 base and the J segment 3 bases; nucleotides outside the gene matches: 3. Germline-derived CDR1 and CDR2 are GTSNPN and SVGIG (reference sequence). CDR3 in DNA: TGTGCCTGGAGTGCCGGGACAGGGCACTATGGCTACACCTTC. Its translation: CAWSAGTGHYGYTF.

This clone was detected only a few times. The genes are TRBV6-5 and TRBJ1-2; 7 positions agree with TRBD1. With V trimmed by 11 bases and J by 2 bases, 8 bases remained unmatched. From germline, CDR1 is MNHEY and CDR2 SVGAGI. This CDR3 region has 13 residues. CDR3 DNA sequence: TGTGCCGCAGGGATGACAGGGAACTATGGCTACACCTTC. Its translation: CAAGMTGNYGYTF.

CDR3 sequence (DNA): TGTGCCAGCAGCCCCGGGAATGGCAACAATGAGCAGTTCTTC. Translating gives CASSPGNGNNEQFF. The chain carries TRBV7-9 and TRBJ2-1; a possible D gene is TRBD2 (5 bases). V lost 5 bases, J lost 5 bases, and 13 bases lay in between. The V gene's germline CDR1 is SEHNR and CDR2 FQNEAQ (reference sequence). The CDR3 runs to 14 residues.

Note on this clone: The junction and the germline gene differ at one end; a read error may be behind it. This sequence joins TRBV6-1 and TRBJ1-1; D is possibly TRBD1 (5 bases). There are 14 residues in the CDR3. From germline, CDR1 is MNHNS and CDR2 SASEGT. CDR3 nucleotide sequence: TGTGCCAGCAGAGAAGGGGTTACAAGCACTGAAGCTTTCTTT. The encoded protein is CASREGVTSTEAFF.